A single sample is the source of the 24 T cell receptor beta chains below, sequenced in a study of CD8+ T cells in alopecia areata. Sequencing relied on a cDNA template that was reverse transcribed from extracted RNA. TCRdb keeps only in-frame clones here, not all; method: immunoSEQ multiplex PCR. The table includes about 200,000 clones, more than 45% detected once. Specimen: CD4+ T cells sorted from blood, collected at week 0. These receptor sequences come from a human donor with alopecia areata.

This clone was detected many times. This rearrangement joins TRBV6-1 to TRBJ2-3; 8 bases line up with TRBD2. The CDR3 spans 15 residues. Germline lookup yields CDR1 MNHNS and CDR2 SASEGT. Trimming removed 8 bases from V and 5 bases from J; junction bases left unmatched: 12. The CDR3 sequence: CASPPVAGKGDTQYF. The CDR3 DNA is TGTGCCAGCCCCCCGGTAGCGGGGAAAGGAGATACGCAGTATTTT.

CDR3 nucleotide sequence: TGTGCCAGCAGTGACAATAATTCACCCCTCCACTTT. Translation gives CASSDNNSPLHF. The V and J genes are TRBV6-5 and TRBJ1-6; D ambiguous. The CDR3 spans 12 residues. Per germline, CDR1 MNHEY and CDR2 SVGAGI. The V gene lost 5 bases and the J gene lost 5 bases, with 4 bases spanning the gap.

V usage is TRBV11-2 and J usage is TRBJ1-1; D ambiguous. The CDR3 sequence is 14 residues long. V was cut by 5 bases and J by 2 bases, with 12 bases left in between. Germline-derived CDR1 and CDR2 are SGHAT and FQNNGV. CDR3 coding DNA: TGTGCCAGCAGCACTATAAAGGATAACACTGAAGCTTTCTTT. It specifies CASSTIKDNTEAFF.

The chain links TRBV7-9 to TRBJ2-5; possibly TRBD1 for D (6 bases). The end of the DNA aligns better with TRBJ2-7, so the J call may be wrong. Per germline, CDR1 SEHNR and CDR2 FQNEAQ (reference sequence). CDR3 length equals 15 residues. This CDR3 reads CASSPTFGQIYEQYF. The CDR3 nucleotides read TGTGCCAGCAGCCCTACCTTCGGACAGATCTACGAGCAGTACTTC.

The chain combines TRBV6-5 with TRBJ1-1, with D possibly TRBD1 on 5 matching bases. The CDR3 spans 13 residues. Germline V CDR1 and CDR2: MNHEY, SVGAGI. V was pared by 5 bases and J by 2 bases, with 9 bases between. The chain's CDR3 is CASSRRDNTEAFF. In DNA form, the CDR3 reads TGTGCCAGCAGTCGCAGGGACAACACTGAAGCTTTCTTT.

The genes are TRBV11-2 and TRBJ2-5, with D possibly matching TRBD2 (5 bases). Germline V lookup: CDR1 SGHAT, CDR2 FQNNGV. The CDR3 length is 14 residues. With 1 base removed from V and 5 bases from J, the gap between germline ends came to 11 bases. CDR3 sequence (DNA): TGTGCCAGCAGCTTAGTGCTAGCATGGGAGACCCAGTACTTC. Amino acid sequence: CASSLVLAWETQYF.

The rearrangement links TRBV7-6 to TRBJ1-1; D is unclear. V was cut by 4 bases and J by 5 bases, with 5 bases left in between. The CDR3 extends over 11 amino acids. Germline V gives CDR1 SGHVS, CDR2 FNYEAQ. In nucleotides, the CDR3 is TGTGCCAGCAGCTCAAGAACTGAAGCTTTCTTT. Translation gives CASSSRTEAFF.

The gene calls are TRBV23-1 and TRBJ1-5; D uncertain. TRBV23-1 is noted as an ORF with a role that remains uncertain. The CDR3 covers 16 residues. Deletions cut 0 bases from V and 4 bases from J, with 13 bases between. The CDR3 loop is CASSQSTALGNQPQHF. The CDR3 nucleotides are TGCGCCAGCAGTCAATCCACAGCTCTCGGTAATCAGCCCCAGCATTTT.

This chain links TRBV29-1 with TRBJ1-2; D is unclear. Trimming removed 2 bases from V and 4 bases from J, with 14 bases in between. CDR3 length: 14 amino acids. Germline-derived CDR1 and CDR2 are SQVTM and ANQGSEA. CDR3 coding DNA: TGCAGCGTTGAACCTCTAACGGTCTCCTATGGCTACACCTTC. It codes for CSVEPLTVSYGYTF.

In the case of this clone: In the same sample, other DNA sequences code for this CDR3. This sequence joins TRBV14 and TRBJ1-6; no clear D. The CDR3 spans 14 residues. CDR1 is SGHDN and CDR2 is FVKESK in the germline V gene. V was pared by 2 bases and J by 0 bases, with 2 bases between. The CDR3: CASSQSSYNSPLHF. The CDR3, as DNA: TGTGCCAGCAGCCAAAGCTCCTATAATTCACCCCTCCACTTT.

The sample holds a few counts of this clone. This chain joins TRBV27 and TRBJ2-3; 7 bases are shared with TRBD2. Losses at the gene ends were 6 bases for V and 2 bases for J; bases not matched to a gene: 5. The CDR3 runs to 14 residues. Germline values: CDR1 MNHEY, CDR2 SMNVEV (reference sequence). The chain's CDR3 is CASSRGRPTDTQYF. The CDR3, as DNA: TGTGCCAGCAGCCGCGGGAGACCCACAGATACGCAGTATTTT.

The rearrangement uses TRBV5-1 and TRBJ2-7; 7 nucleotides match TRBD2. Germline V gives CDR1 SGHRS, CDR2 YFSETQ. Unmatched junction bases numbered 8, after V lost 2 bases and J lost 6 bases. This CDR3 is built from 14 residues. In nucleotides, the CDR3 is TGCGCCAGCAGCTTTCGGCAGCGGGGAGGCGAGCAGTACTTC. Its translation: CASSFRQRGGEQYF. Looking up the rest from reference TRBV5-1 and TRBJ2-7 gives the full variable domain: KAGVTQTPRYLIKTRGQQVTLSCSPISGHRSVSWYQQTPGQGLQFLFEYFSETQRNKGNFPGRFSGRQFSNSRSEMNVSTLELGDSALYLCASSFRQRGGEQYFGPGTRLTVT.

The chain uses TRBV2 and TRBJ1-3; D gene ambiguous. CDR1 is SNHLY and CDR2 is FYNNEI in the germline V gene. The CDR3 is 14 amino acids. Trimming took off 6 bases at V and 4 bases at J, with 13 bases between the two ends. The CDR3 DNA follows: TGTGCCAGCAGGGGAGGGATCTCGGGAAACACCATATATTTT. Its translation: CASRGGISGNTIYF.

This clone is a singleton in its sample. This chain connects TRBV10-3 to TRBJ1-1, with TRBD1 identical over 10 bases. The CDR3 has 15 residues. Germline trimming cut 3 bases from V and 3 bases from J; bases unmatched to any gene: 4. Germline V CDR1 and CDR2: ENHRY, SYGVKD. CDR3 in DNA: TGTGCCATCAGTGACCGGGACAGGGGAGACACTGAAGCTTTCTTT. Protein sequence: CAISDRDRGDTEAFF.

The chain employs TRBV5-1 and TRBJ2-1, with D maybe TRBD2 (6 bases). Germline V gene lookup returns CDR1 SGHRS and CDR2 YFSETQ. This CDR3 spans 14 amino acids. V dropped 3 bases and J dropped 3 bases, with 10 bases sitting between them. The CDR3 region has the DNA TGCGCCAGCAGCTCGGGAGACAGCTACAATGAGCAGTTCTTC. It encodes CASSSGDSYNEQFF.

The CDR3 DNA sequence: TGTGCCAGCAGCTTAGCGGGCCCGGGAGAGACCCAGTACTTC. This translates into CASSLAGPGETQYF. The V and J genes are TRBV11-2 and TRBJ2-5; D not resolved. Germline lookup yields CDR1 SGHAT and CDR2 FQNNGV. CDR3 length: 14 amino acids. V lost 1 base and J 4 bases, leaving 10 bases between the germline ends.

V is TRBV2 and J is TRBJ1-1; D not resolved. Germline CDR1 SNHLY, CDR2 FYNNEI. The CDR3 length is 15 residues. V was trimmed by 3 bases and J by 8 bases, leaving 19 bases between them. CDR3 loop: CASSDWGSGLREAFF. The CDR3 nucleotides are TGTGCCAGCAGTGATTGGGGAAGCGGGCTCCGGGAAGCTTTCTTT.

The chain has TRBV6-6 and TRBJ2-7; 8 positions agree with TRBD2. Trimming removed 8 bases from V and 5 bases from J; junction bases left unmatched: 5. Germline V gene lookup returns CDR1 MNHNY and CDR2 SVGAGI (reference sequence). CDR3 length: 12 residues. CDR3 nucleotide sequence: TGTGCCAGCGAGCGGGAGCCCAACGAGCAGTACTTC. As protein: CASEREPNEQYF.

V gene TRBV28 combines with J gene TRBJ1-1, with D unclear. This CDR3 spans 15 amino acids. Trimming shortened V by 10 bases and J by 0 bases, and 18 bases separated the two germline ends. Germline CDR1 MDHEN, CDR2 SYDVKM. The CDR3 sequence is CATKTPEGMNTEAFF. The CDR3 DNA sequence: TGTGCCACCAAAACCCCGGAAGGTATGAACACTGAAGCTTTCTTT. The complete variable domain, with remaining parts taken from reference TRBV28 and TRBJ1-1, reads DVKVTQSSRYLVKRTGEKVFLECVQDMDHENMFWYRQDPGLGLRLIYFSYDVKMKEKGDIPEGYSVSREKKERFSLILESASTNQTSMYLCATKTPEGMNTEAFFGQGTRLTVV.

The chain joins TRBV25-1 to TRBJ2-7, with TRBD1 matching over 7 bases. This CDR3 is built from 15 residues. Trimming cost V 3 bases and J 2 bases; bases outside gene matches: 7. In germline, CDR1 is MGHDK, CDR2 SYGVNS. Written as DNA, the CDR3 is TGTGCCAGCAGTGACCCCGGGGACAGAGCCTACGAGCAGTACTTC. Encoded protein: CASSDPGDRAYEQYF.

This clone has more than one count but fewer than ten. This rearrangement joins TRBV19 to TRBJ1-2, with D perhaps matching TRBD1 (5 bases). Germline CDR1 reads LNHDA; CDR2 reads SQIVND (reference sequence). V was pared by 3 bases and J by 4 bases, with 15 bases between. The CDR3 runs 15 residues. The CDR3 sequence: CASSINRGLAYGYTF. CDR3 nucleotides: TGTGCCAGTAGTATTAATCGGGGACTAGCCTATGGCTACACCTTC.

The J gene is TRBJ1-1, the V gene TRBV6-5; 7 nucleotides align to TRBD1. V trimming: 1 base; J trimming: 9 bases; junction bases outside the gene matches: 2. Looked up from germline, CDR1 is MNHEY and CDR2 is SVGAGI. CDR3 length equals 12 residues. In DNA form, the CDR3 reads TGTGCCAGCAGTTACTTGGGACAGAAAGCTTTCTTT. It is translated as CASSYLGQKAFF.

V usage is TRBV2 and J usage is TRBJ2-7; D gene unclear. The germline V gene encodes CDR1 SNHLY and CDR2 FYNNEI. The CDR3 runs 11 residues. Deletions cut 6 bases from V and 2 bases from J, with 5 bases between. The chain's CDR3 is CASRRAYEQYF. Here the CDR3 DNA reads TGTGCCAGCAGACGGGCCTACGAGCAGTACTTC.

This clone has a single count. The V call is TRBV30, the J call TRBJ1-4, with D perhaps TRBD1 (5 bases). The CDR3 runs to 13 residues. Germline loops: CDR1 GTSNPN, CDR2 SVGIG (reference sequence). Trimming pared 4 bases from V and 5 bases from J, leaving 11 bases between. CDR3: CAWTHHRNEKLFF. In DNA, the CDR3 is TGTGCCTGGACACATCACAGGAATGAAAAACTGTTTTTT.